This TCR beta chain was captured by sequencing in a study of blood T cell repertoires in COVID-19. In the study overall: Sources were T cells, B-cell-depleted T cells, or PBMCs; the material itself was cDNA or gDNA.

CDR1 and CDR2 from the germline V gene are SNHLY and FYNNEI. V shed 4 bases and J 1 base; nucleotides not matched to a gene: 10. The CDR3 runs to 16 residues. TCRdb's table, derived via immunoSEQ multiplex PCR, lists solely in-frame clones and lacks some. This table has 300,000 or so clones, roughly 90% appearing once. The rearrangement joins TRBV2 to TRBJ2-7; 7 positions agree with TRBD1. Source material: peripheral blood. The sequence was obtained from a man younger than 30 who had recovered from COVID-19. CDR3 nucleotide sequence: TGTGCCAGCAGTGGTCTTACAGGGGCGTCATCCTACGAGCAGTACTTC. The encoded protein is CASSGLTGASSYEQYF.